The source of this TCR beta chain is a study of CD8 T cells in Susac syndrome. An amount of RNA that ranged from about 0.45 to 1 ug was reverse transcribed with random hexamers. Amplification of TCR beta CDR3 by immunoSEQ multiplex PCR spanned 54 Vbeta and 13 Jbeta. TCRdb re-called the immunoSEQ multiplex PCR reads through MiXCR, storing one row per CDR3 protein. The top ten hold 0.085% to 0.11% of the sample, which has roughly 190,000 distinct CDR3 sequences, about 95% seen once. Trimming cost V 5 bases and J 5 bases; bases outside gene matches: 13. Germline CDR1 reads LNHDA; CDR2 reads SQIVND (reference sequence). CDR3 length: 17 residues. High-throughput TCR beta sequencing covered peripheral CD8+ and CD4+ T cells. Healthy donors matched for age and sex were used as controls. Bulk CD8+ and CD4+ cells came from magnetic negative isolation; CD8+ TEMRA by FACS.

The chain employs TRBV19 and TRBJ2-1; 9 bases align to TRBD2. Material for sequencing was CD4+ T cells from PBMCs. The source is a human donor in good health. The CDR3 nucleotides are TGTGCCAGTAGTTTCTACCCACTAGCGGGTACCGACAATGAGCAGTTCTTC. It is translated as CASSFYPLAGTDNEQFF.